The rows below give T cell receptor beta chains drawn from one sample of a study of PD-1 blockade in classical Hodgkin lymphoma. Sequenced by immunoSEQ multiplex PCR; TCRdb stores in-frame clones only, minus some. Of 110,000 or so clones listed, 80% to 90% are singletons. Sequencing used peripheral blood mononuclear cells (PBMCs), obtained before the second cycle of nivolumab. Source of these receptors: a human donor with classical Hodgkin lymphoma. Both conserved end residues are part of each CDR3. D genes are given only for firm matches. Some rows have no size entry. The others give once, few or many, or a class for an expanded clone.

J: TRBJ2-7
V: TRBV7-2
size: NA
D: NA
CDR3: CASSLASGVGSYEQYF
DNA: TGTGCCAGCAGCTTAGCATCAGGGGTAGGCTCCTACGAGCAGTACTTC

J: TRBJ2-3
V: TRBV14
size: NA
D: NA
CDR3: CASSHTKGSLGTDTQYF
DNA: TGTGCCAGCAGCCATACCAAGGGTAGTCTAGGCACAGATACGCAGTATTTT

J: TRBJ2-1
V: TRBV7-6
size: NA
D: NA
CDR3: CASSLMSGDSYNEQFF
DNA: TGTGCCAGCAGCTTGATGAGCGGAGACTCCTACAATGAGCAGTTCTTC

J: TRBJ2-7
V: TRBV5-1
size: few
D: NA
CDR3: CASSLGHRDTTYEQYF
DNA: TGCGCCAGCAGCTTGGGCCACCGGGACACCACCTACGAGCAGTACTTC

J: TRBJ2-7
V: TRBV6-6
size: NA
D: NA
CDR3: CASSSRQSSYEQYF
DNA: TGTGCCAGCAGTTCCCGTCAGAGCTCCTACGAGCAGTACTTC

J: TRBJ2-3
V: TRBV28
size: NA
D: TRBD2
CDR3: CASSILAGVTDTQYF
DNA: TGTGCCAGCAGTATACTAGCGGGAGTAACAGATACGCAGTATTTT

J: TRBJ2-1
V: TRBV29-1
size: NA
D: NA
CDR3: CSVEGGGIAYNEQFF
DNA: TGCAGCGTTGAAGGAGGTGGGATAGCCTACAATGAGCAGTTCTTC

J: TRBJ2-1
V: TRBV25-1
size: NA
D: NA
CDR3: CASSGSGGSYNEQFF
DNA: TGTGCCAGCAGTGGGAGCGGTGGCTCCTACAATGAGCAGTTCTTC

J: TRBJ1-1
V: TRBV6-5
size: NA
D: NA
CDR3: CASSYRRETGHEAFF
DNA: TGTGCCAGCAGTTACCGTCGTGAAACAGGGCACGAAGCTTTCTTT

J: TRBJ2-6
V: TRBV21-1
size: once
D: NA
CDR3: CASSREPQGETGANVLTF
DNA: TGTGCCAGCAGCAGGGAGCCTCAGGGGGAAACTGGGGCCAACGTCCTGACTTTC

J: TRBJ1-6
V: TRBV4-2
size: once
D: NA
CDR3: CASSYGDQPQNSPLHF
DNA: TGTGCCAGCAGCTATGGGGACCAGCCACAAAATTCACCCCTCCACTTT

J: TRBJ2-7
V: TRBV6-1
size: once
D: NA
CDR3: CATDKTAAYEQYF
DNA: TGTGCCACGGACAAGACAGCGGCCTACGAGCAGTACTTC

J: TRBJ1-2
V: TRBV30
size: NA
D: NA
CDR3: CAWSAIPNYGYTF
DNA: TGTGCCTGGAGTGCCATCCCTAACTATGGCTACACCTTC

J: TRBJ2-3
V: TRBV2
size: few
D: TRBD1
CDR3: CASSRTGGFTDTQYF
DNA: TGTGCCAGCAGTCGGACAGGGGGCTTCACAGATACGCAGTATTTT

J: TRBJ2-5
V: TRBV7-2
size: NA
D: NA
CDR3: CASSRWASAQETQYF
DNA: TGTGCCAGCAGCCGCTGGGCTAGCGCCCAAGAGACCCAGTACTTC

J: TRBJ1-1
V: TRBV5-1
size: NA
D: NA
CDR3: CASSPDGQTPEAFF
DNA: TGCGCCAGCAGCCCGGATGGACAGACTCCTGAAGCTTTCTTT

J: TRBJ1-3
V: TRBV28
size: NA
D: TRBD1
CDR3: CASRSTGQWNTIYF
DNA: TGTGCCAGCAGATCGACAGGGCAATGGAACACCATATATTTT

J: TRBJ2-7
V: TRBV7-2
size: few
D: NA
CDR3: CASSLAGRGGYEQYF
DNA: TGTGCCAGCAGCTTAGCGGGCAGGGGAGGGTACGAGCAGTACTTC

J: TRBJ1-5
V: TRBV10-2
size: NA
D: TRBD1
CDR3: CASSETTGNNQPQHF
DNA: TGCGCCAGCAGTGAGACGACAGGGAACAATCAGCCCCAGCATTTT

J: TRBJ2-7
V: TRBV7-2
size: NA
D: TRBD2
CDR3: CASSRIASGDYEQYF
DNA: TGTGCCAGCAGCAGAATAGCTAGCGGAGACTACGAGCAGTACTTC

J: TRBJ1-4
V: TRBV14
size: once
D: NA
CDR3: CASSQDPGHRYATNEKLFF
DNA: TGTGCCAGCAGCCAAGATCCAGGACATCGATATGCAACTAATGAAAAACTGTTTTTT

J: TRBJ1-2
V: TRBV2
size: NA
D: NA
CDR3: CASSIRGDLHTF
DNA: TGTGCCAGCAGTATCCGGGGGGACCTCCACACCTTC

J: TRBJ2-7
V: TRBV30
size: NA
D: TRBD2
CDR3: CAWSVGREDSYEQYF
DNA: TGTGCCTGGAGTGTCGGGCGGGAGGATTCCTACGAGCAGTACTTC

J: TRBJ1-2
V: TRBV15
size: NA
D: NA
CDR3: CATSVGRRDYGYTF
DNA: TGTGCCACCAGCGTAGGACGGAGGGACTATGGCTACACCTTC

J: TRBJ2-1
V: TRBV9
size: NA
D: NA
CDR3: CASSVGDFYNEQFF
DNA: TGTGCCAGCAGCGTAGGGGACTTCTACAATGAGCAGTTCTTC

J: TRBJ2-1
V: TRBV5-1
size: NA
D: NA
CDR3: CASSLAAESYNEQFF
DNA: TGCGCCAGCAGCTTGGCAGCAGAGTCCTACAATGAGCAGTTCTTC

J: TRBJ1-2
V: TRBV6-5
size: NA
D: NA
CDR3: CASSYSKGYGYTF
DNA: TGTGCCAGCAGTTACTCGAAGGGCTATGGCTACACCTTC

J: TRBJ1-5
V: TRBV6-1
size: NA
D: NA
CDR3: CASSPSGSPSYF
DNA: TGTGCCAGCAGCCCATCCGGGTCCCCGAGTTATTTT

J: TRBJ2-7
V: TRBV9
size: NA
D: TRBD2
CDR3: CASSRGTSSYEQYF
DNA: TGTGCCAGCAGCAGGGGGACTAGCTCCTACGAGCAGTACTTC

J: TRBJ2-1
V: TRBV28
size: NA
D: TRBD2
CDR3: CASSPGTSGSHEQFF
DNA: TGTGCCAGCAGCCCAGGGACTAGCGGGAGCCATGAGCAGTTCTTC

J: TRBJ2-7
V: TRBV5-8
size: NA
D: NA
CDR3: CASRDDRIWKGGEEDEQYF
DNA: TGTGCCAGCAGGGATGACCGAATATGGAAAGGGGGGGAAGAGGACGAGCAGTACTTC

J: TRBJ2-4
V: TRBV6-1
size: NA
D: TRBD1
CDR3: CASSEPGQGALAKNIQYF
DNA: TGTGCCAGCAGTGAACCGGGACAGGGGGCTTTAGCCAAAAACATTCAGTACTTC

J: TRBJ2-5
V: TRBV5-1
size: few
D: NA
CDR3: CASRRSGAQETQYF
DNA: TGCGCCAGCAGACGTTCAGGGGCCCAAGAGACCCAGTACTTC

J: TRBJ1-6
V: TRBV13
size: once
D: NA
CDR3: CASSLGGLGSPLHF
DNA: TGTGCCAGCAGCTTAGGCGGATTAGGCTCACCCCTCCACTTT

J: TRBJ2-7
V: TRBV7-2
size: NA
D: TRBD2
CDR3: CASSARLAFTYEQYF
DNA: TGTGCCAGCAGCGCTAGACTAGCGTTTACCTACGAGCAGTACTTC

J: TRBJ2-1
V: TRBV11-1
size: NA
D: TRBD1
CDR3: CASSRDSTYNEQFF
DNA: TGTGCCAGCAGCAGGGACAGCACCTACAATGAGCAGTTCTTC

J: TRBJ1-4
V: TRBV6-1
size: once
D: NA
CDR3: CASSEAGAAGTLFF
DNA: TGTGCCAGCAGTGAAGCGGGGGCGGCCGGGACCCTGTTTTTT